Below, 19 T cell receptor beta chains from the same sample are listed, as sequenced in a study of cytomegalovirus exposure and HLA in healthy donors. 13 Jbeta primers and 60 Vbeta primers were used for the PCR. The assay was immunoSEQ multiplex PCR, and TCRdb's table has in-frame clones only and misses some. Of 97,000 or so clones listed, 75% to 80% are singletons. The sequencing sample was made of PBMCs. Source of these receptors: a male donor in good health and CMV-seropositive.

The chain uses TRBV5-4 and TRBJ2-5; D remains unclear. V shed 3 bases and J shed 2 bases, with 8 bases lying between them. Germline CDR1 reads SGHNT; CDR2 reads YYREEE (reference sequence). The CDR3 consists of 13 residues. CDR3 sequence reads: CASSSGLQETQYF. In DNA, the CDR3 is TGTGCCAGCAGCTCCGGGTTACAAGAGACCCAGTACTTC.

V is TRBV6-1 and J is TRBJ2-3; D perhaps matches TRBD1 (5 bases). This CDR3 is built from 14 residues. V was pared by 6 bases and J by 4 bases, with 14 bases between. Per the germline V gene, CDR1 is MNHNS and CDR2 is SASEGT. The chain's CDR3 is CASRPPGYPDTQYF. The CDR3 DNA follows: TGTGCCAGCAGACCCCCAGGGTACCCAGATACGCAGTATTTT.

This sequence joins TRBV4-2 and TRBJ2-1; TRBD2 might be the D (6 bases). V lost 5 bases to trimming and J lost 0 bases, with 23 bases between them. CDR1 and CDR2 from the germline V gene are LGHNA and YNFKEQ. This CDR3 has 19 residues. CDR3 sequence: CASSGTAGAGLSSYNEQFF. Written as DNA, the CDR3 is TGTGCCAGCAGCGGGACCGCCGGGGCCGGACTATCCTCCTACAATGAGCAGTTCTTC.

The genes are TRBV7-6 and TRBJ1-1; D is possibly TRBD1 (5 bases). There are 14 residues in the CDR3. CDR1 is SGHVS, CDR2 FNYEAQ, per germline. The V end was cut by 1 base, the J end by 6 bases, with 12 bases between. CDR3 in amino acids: CASSLGGGGAEAFF. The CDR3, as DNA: TGTGCCAGCAGCTTAGGGGGGGGAGGGGCTGAAGCTTTCTTT. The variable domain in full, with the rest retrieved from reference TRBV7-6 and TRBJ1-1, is GAGVSQSPRYKVTKRGQDVALRCDPISGHVSLYWYRQALGQGPEFLTYFNYEAQQDKSGLPNDRFSAERPEGSISTLTIQRTEQRDSAMYRCASSLGGGGAEAFFGQGTRLTVV.

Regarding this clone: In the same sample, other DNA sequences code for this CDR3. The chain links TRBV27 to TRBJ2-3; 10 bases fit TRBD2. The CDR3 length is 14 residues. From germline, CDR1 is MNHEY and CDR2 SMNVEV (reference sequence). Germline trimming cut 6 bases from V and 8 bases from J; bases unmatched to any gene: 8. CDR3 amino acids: CASSLQREGGTQYF. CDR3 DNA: TGTGCCAGCAGCTTACAGCGGGAGGGGGGTACGCAGTATTTT.

In DNA form, the CDR3 reads TGTGCCAGTATGCGAGAAAACATTCAGTACTTC. Residues: CASMRENIQYF. The chain combines TRBV19 with TRBJ2-4; D gene uncertain. Trimming removed 7 bases at V and 5 bases at J, with 6 bases between. Germline V gene sequence: CDR1 LNHDA, CDR2 SQIVND (reference sequence). This CDR3 contains 11 residues.

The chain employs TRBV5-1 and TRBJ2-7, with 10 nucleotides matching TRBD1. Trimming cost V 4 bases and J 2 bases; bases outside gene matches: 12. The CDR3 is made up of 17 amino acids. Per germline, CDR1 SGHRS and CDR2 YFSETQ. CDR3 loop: CASSRSGQGIETYEQYF. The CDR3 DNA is TGCGCCAGCAGCAGATCGGGACAGGGGATTGAGACCTACGAGCAGTACTTC.

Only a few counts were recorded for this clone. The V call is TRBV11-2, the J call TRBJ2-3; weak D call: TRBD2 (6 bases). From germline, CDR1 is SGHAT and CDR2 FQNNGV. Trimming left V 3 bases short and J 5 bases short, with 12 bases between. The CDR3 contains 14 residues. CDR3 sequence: CASSFGGNLDTQYF. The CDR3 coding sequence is TGTGCCAGCAGCTTCGGCGGGAATCTAGATACGCAGTATTTT.

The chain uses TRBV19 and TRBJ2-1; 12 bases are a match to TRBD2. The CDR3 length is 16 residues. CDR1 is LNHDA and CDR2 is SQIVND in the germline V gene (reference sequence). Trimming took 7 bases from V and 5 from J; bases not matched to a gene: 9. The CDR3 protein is CASTRSRLAGDNEQFF. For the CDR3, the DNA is TGTGCCAGTACACGCTCAAGACTAGCGGGAGACAATGAGCAGTTCTTC.

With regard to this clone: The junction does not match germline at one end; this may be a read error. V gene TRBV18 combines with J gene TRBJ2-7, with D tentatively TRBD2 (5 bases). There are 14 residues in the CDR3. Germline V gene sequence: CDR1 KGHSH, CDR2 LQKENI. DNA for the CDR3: TGTACCAGCTCCCTAGCTGGGTTAGGCTACGAGCAGTACTTC. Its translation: CTSSLAGLGYEQYF.

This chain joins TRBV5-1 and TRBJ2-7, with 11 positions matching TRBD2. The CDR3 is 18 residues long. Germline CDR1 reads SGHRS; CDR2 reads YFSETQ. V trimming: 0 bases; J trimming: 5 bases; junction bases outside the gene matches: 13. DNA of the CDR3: TGCGCCAGCAGCTTGGATGGTAGCGGGAGGGCCCTCCGTGACGAGCAGTACTTC. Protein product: CASSLDGSGRALRDEQYF.

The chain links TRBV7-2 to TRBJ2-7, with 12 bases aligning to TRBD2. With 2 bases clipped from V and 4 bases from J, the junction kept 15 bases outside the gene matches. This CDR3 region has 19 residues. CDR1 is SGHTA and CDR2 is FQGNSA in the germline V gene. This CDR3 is CASSLPQTPSGRALYEQYF. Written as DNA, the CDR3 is TGTGCCAGCAGCTTACCCCAAACCCCTAGCGGGAGGGCCTTATACGAGCAGTACTTC. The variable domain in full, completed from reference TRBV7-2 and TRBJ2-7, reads GAGVSQSPSNKVTEKGKDVELRCDPISGHTALYWYRQSLGQGLEFLIYFQGNSAPDKSGLPSDRFSAERTGGSVSTLTIQRTQQEDSAVYLCASSLPQTPSGRALYEQYFGPGTRLTVT.

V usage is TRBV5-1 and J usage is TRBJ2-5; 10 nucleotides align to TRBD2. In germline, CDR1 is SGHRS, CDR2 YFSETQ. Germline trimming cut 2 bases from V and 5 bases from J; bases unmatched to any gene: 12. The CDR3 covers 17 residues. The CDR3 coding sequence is TGCGCCAGCAGCTTTCAGAGCGGGAGGGCCAGGACGGAGACCCAGTACTTC. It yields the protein CASSFQSGRARTETQYF. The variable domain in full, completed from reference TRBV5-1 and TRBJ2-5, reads KAGVTQTPRYLIKTRGQQVTLSCSPISGHRSVSWYQQTPGQGLQFLFEYFSETQRNKGNFPGRFSGRQFSNSRSEMNVSTLELGDSALYLCASSFQSGRARTETQYFGPGTRLLVL.

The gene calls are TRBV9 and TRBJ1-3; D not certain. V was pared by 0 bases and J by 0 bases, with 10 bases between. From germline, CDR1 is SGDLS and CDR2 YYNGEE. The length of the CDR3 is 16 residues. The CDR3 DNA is TGTGCCAGCAGCGTAGCCTACCCAAGCTCTGGAAACACCATATATTTT. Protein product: CASSVAYPSSGNTIYF.

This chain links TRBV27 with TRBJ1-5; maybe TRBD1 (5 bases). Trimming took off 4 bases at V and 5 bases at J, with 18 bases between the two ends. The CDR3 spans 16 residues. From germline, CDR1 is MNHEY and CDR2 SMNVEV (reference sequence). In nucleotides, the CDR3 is TGTGCCAGCAGTTCCCTTATCAGGGCGGGGGATCAGCCCCAGCATTTT. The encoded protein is CASSSLIRAGDQPQHF.

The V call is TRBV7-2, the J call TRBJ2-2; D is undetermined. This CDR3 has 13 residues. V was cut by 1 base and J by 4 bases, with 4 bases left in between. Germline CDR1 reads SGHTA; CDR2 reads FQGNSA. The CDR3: CASSLDGTGELFF. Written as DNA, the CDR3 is TGTGCCAGCAGCTTAGACGGCACCGGGGAGCTGTTTTTT.

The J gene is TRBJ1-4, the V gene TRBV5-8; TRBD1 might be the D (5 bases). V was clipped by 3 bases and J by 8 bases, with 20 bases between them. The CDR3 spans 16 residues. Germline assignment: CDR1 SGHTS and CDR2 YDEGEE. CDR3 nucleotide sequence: TGTGCCAGCAGCTCGGGGGAAGGGCGCGTAGAAGAAAAACTGTTTTTT. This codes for CASSSGEGRVEEKLFF.

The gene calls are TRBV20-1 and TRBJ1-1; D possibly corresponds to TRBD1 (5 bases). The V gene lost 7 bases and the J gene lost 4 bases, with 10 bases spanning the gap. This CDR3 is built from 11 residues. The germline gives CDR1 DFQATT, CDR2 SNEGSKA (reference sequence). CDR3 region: CSVGQGTEAFF. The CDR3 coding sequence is TGCAGTGTTGGGCAGGGCACTGAAGCTTTCTTT.

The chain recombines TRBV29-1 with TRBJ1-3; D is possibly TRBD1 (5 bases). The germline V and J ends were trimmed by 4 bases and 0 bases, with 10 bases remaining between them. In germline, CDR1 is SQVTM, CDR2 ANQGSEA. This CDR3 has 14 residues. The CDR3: CSVVDSLSGNTIYF. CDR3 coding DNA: TGCAGCGTTGTCGACAGCCTCTCTGGAAACACCATATATTTT.